The 17 T cell receptor beta chains below all came from one sample that was sequenced in a study of blood T cell repertoires in COVID-19. The method was immunoSEQ multiplex PCR; TCRdb's version includes in-frame clones alone and lacks a portion of them. In the table there are approximately 310,000 clones, roughly 85% of which are singletons. The sequenced sample consisted of PBMCs or T cells enriched from blood (not recorded which). These receptors were collected from a woman aged 25 to 45 who had been exposed to COVID-19.

Comment on this clone: One junction end does not reproduce the germline sequence, and a read error may be involved. This chain connects TRBV11-2 to TRBJ1-3; D not certain. Germline lookup yields CDR1 SGHAT and CDR2 FQNNGV. The CDR3 runs 12 residues. CDR3 in DNA: TGTACCAGCAGCACCGAGGGAAACACCATATATTTT. Translating it yields CTSSTEGNTIYF.

The rearrangement links TRBV15 to TRBJ1-2; D possibly corresponds to TRBD1 (6 bases). With 4 bases removed from V and 4 bases from J, the gap between germline ends came to 10 bases. CDR3 size: 13 residues. The germline V gene has CDR1 LNHNV and CDR2 YYDKDF (reference sequence). The CDR3 sequence is CATSKRDTYGYTF. The CDR3 bases are TGTGCCACCAGCAAAAGGGACACCTATGGCTACACCTTC.

J is TRBJ2-1 and V is TRBV9, with D possibly TRBD2 on 6 matching bases. Trimming took 3 bases from V and 8 from J, leaving 15 bases between them. The germline gives CDR1 SGDLS, CDR2 YYNGEE. This CDR3 is built from 14 residues. The DNA of the CDR3 is TGTGCCAGCAGCGGTAGCGGCCTTGGCTATGAGCAGTTCTTC. Encoded protein: CASSGSGLGYEQFF.

This clone was seen only a few times. This chain connects TRBV6-2 or TRBV6-3 to TRBJ2-3; TRBD2 agrees at 13 bases. V was pared by 6 bases and J by 5 bases, with 11 bases of the junction left unmatched. The CDR3 has 17 residues. Germline V gene data show CDR1 as MNHEY and CDR2 as SVGEGT. The CDR3: CASSRGTSGVPGDTQYF. For the CDR3, the DNA is TGTGCCAGCAGCCGGGGGACTAGCGGGGTCCCGGGAGATACGCAGTATTTT.

Details on this clone: In the same sample, other DNA sequences code for this CDR3. V and J are TRBV28 and TRBJ1-5; tentatively, D is TRBD1 (5 bases). Trimming took 6 bases from V and 1 from J, leaving 10 bases between them. The germline V gene encodes CDR1 MDHEN and CDR2 SYDVKM. The CDR3 runs to 14 residues. The CDR3, as DNA: TGTGCCAGCAGCCTGCGGGACAGCAATCAGCCCCAGCATTTT. The encoded protein is CASSLRDSNQPQHF.

The gene calls are TRBV3-1 (or the pseudogene TRBV3-2) and TRBJ2-5; D is unclear. The CDR3 extends over 15 amino acids. Germline values: CDR1 LGHDT, CDR2 YNNKEL (reference sequence). Trimming stripped 0 bases from V and 0 bases from J, with 8 bases between. CDR3 DNA sequence: TGTGCCAGCAGCCAAGAATACTTGTACCAAGAGACCCAGTACTTC. Its protein is CASSQEYLYQETQYF.

The rearrangement uses TRBV7-9 and TRBJ1-4; 7 bases map to TRBD1. V shed 4 bases and J 4 bases; nucleotides not matched to a gene: 9. The germline CDR1 and CDR2 sequences are SEHNR and FQNEAQ (reference sequence). The CDR3 has 16 residues. CDR3 bases: TGTGCCAGCAGCTCTAACTCCGGGACAGTTAATGAAAAACTGTTTTTT. As protein: CASSSNSGTVNEKLFF.

V usage is TRBV2 and J usage is TRBJ2-2; 8 bases match TRBD1. The germline V gene encodes CDR1 SNHLY and CDR2 FYNNEI. The CDR3 runs 18 residues. V was pared by 5 bases and J by 4 bases, with 15 bases of the junction left unmatched. Here the CDR3 reads CASSKRQYGTGGTGELFF. CDR3 sequence (DNA): TGTGCCAGCAGTAAAAGGCAGTATGGTACAGGGGGCACCGGGGAGCTGTTTTTT.

V and J are TRBV9 and TRBJ1-1; 8 nucleotides line up with TRBD1. This CDR3 contains 13 residues. Germline V gene sequence: CDR1 SGDLS, CDR2 YYNGEE. V shed 4 bases, J shed 4 bases, and the junction held 3 bases outside the gene matches. The CDR3 nucleotides read TGTGCCAGCAGCCTGACAGGGGTCACTGAAGCTTTCTTT. This sequence encodes CASSLTGVTEAFF.

Notes on this clone: This may be a read error, as it is one base from a much larger clone. The chain employs TRBV6-1 and TRBJ1-1, with TRBD1 matching 7 bases. This CDR3 spans 13 amino acids. V shed 1 base, J shed 4 bases, and the junction held 0 bases outside the gene matches. Germline V gene lookup returns CDR1 MNHNS and CDR2 SASEGT. CDR3 in amino acids: CASSEDRGTEAFF. The CDR3 DNA reads TGTGCCAGCAGTGAAGACAGGGGCACTGAAGCTTTCTTT.

J is TRBJ1-2 and V is TRBV25-1; no clear D gene. V shed 7 bases and J shed 4 bases, with 13 bases lying between them. The CDR3 contains 13 residues. Germline loops: CDR1 MGHDK, CDR2 SYGVNS. The CDR3 nucleotides read TGTGCCAGCACCGGAAAGGGAGGCTATGGCTACACCTTC. This gives the protein CASTGKGGYGYTF.

The chain couples TRBV5-1 to TRBJ2-1; 9 bases line up with TRBD2. The germline V gene encodes CDR1 SGHRS and CDR2 YFSETQ. The CDR3 runs to 16 residues. Germline trimming cut 1 base from V and 8 bases from J; bases unmatched to any gene: 10. CDR3 DNA sequence: TGCGCCAGCAGCTTGCAGGGGTTAGCGGGAGTAGATGAGCAGTTCTTC. Protein product: CASSLQGLAGVDEQFF.

This chain connects TRBV15 to TRBJ2-7, with 10 bases lining up with TRBD1. The CDR3 has 17 amino acids. The germline V gene encodes CDR1 LNHNV and CDR2 YYDKDF (reference sequence). With V trimmed by 0 bases and J by 2 bases, 7 bases remained unmatched. The CDR3 loop is CATSREMRQGATYEQYF. The CDR3 DNA reads as TGTGCCACCAGCAGAGAAATGAGACAGGGGGCGACCTACGAGCAGTACTTC.

The chain uses TRBV5-1 and TRBJ2-7; TRBD1 is a possible D gene (6 bases). The CDR3 totals 14 residues. Germline V gene sequence: CDR1 SGHRS, CDR2 YFSETQ. Trimming cost V 2 bases and J 2 bases, with 11 bases left between them. The CDR3 loop reads CASSFSRTAYEQYF. The CDR3 DNA follows: TGCGCCAGCAGCTTTTCCAGGACAGCCTACGAGCAGTACTTC.

The V call is TRBV12-5, the J call TRBJ1-4, with D uncertain. This CDR3 is built from 13 residues. V lost 3 bases and J 5 bases, leaving 7 bases between the germline ends. CDR1 LGHNT and CDR2 FRNRAP come from the germline V gene. The CDR3 sequence is CASGLNGNEKLFF. The CDR3 DNA is TGTGCTAGTGGTTTAAACGGGAATGAAAAACTGTTTTTT.

This rearrangement joins TRBV7-9 to TRBJ1-1; D gene uncertain. Trimming removed 6 bases from V and 10 bases from J, with 12 bases in between. Germline V gene sequence: CDR1 SEHNR, CDR2 FQNEAQ (reference sequence). This CDR3 comprises 11 residues. The CDR3 DNA sequence: TGTGCCAGCAGACCTTTAGTCGGAGCTTTCTTT. This encodes CASRPLVGAFF.

The chain recombines TRBV5-4 with TRBJ2-5; TRBD2 aligns across 13 bases. This CDR3 region has 16 residues. V was pared by 0 bases and J by 5 bases, with 4 bases of the junction left unmatched. The germline V gene has CDR1 SGHNT and CDR2 YYREEE (reference sequence). This chain's CDR3 is CASSLGLAGGEETQYF. In nucleotides, the CDR3 is TGTGCCAGCAGCTTGGGACTAGCGGGGGGAGAGGAGACCCAGTACTTC.